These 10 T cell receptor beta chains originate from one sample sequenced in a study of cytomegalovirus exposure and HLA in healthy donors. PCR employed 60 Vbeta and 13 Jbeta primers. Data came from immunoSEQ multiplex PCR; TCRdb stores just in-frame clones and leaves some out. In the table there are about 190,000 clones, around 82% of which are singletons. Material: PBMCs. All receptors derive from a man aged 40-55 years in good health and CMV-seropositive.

As DNA, the CDR3 is TGTGCCAGCAGCACTCCTAGACAGGGCGGTGGGACTGAAGCTTTCTTT. It translates to CASSTPRQGGGTEAFF. The chain combines TRBV7-6 with TRBJ1-1; TRBD1 matches at 7 bases. CDR1 and CDR2 from the germline V gene are SGHVS and FNYEAQ. The CDR3 covers 16 residues. Trimming removed 5 bases from V and 5 bases from J; junction bases left unmatched: 14.

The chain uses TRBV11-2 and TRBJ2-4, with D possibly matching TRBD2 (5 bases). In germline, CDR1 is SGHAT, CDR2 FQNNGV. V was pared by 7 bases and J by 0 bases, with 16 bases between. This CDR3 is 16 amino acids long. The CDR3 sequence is CASTPREILAKNIQYF. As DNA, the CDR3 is TGTGCCAGCACCCCGAGGGAGATCTTAGCCAAAAACATTCAGTACTTC.

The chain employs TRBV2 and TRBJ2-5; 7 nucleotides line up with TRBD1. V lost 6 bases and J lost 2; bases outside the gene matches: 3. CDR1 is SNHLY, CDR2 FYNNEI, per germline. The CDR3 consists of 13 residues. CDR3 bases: TGTGCCAGCAGGGGGACAGTGCAAGAGACCCAGTACTTC. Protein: CASRGTVQETQYF.

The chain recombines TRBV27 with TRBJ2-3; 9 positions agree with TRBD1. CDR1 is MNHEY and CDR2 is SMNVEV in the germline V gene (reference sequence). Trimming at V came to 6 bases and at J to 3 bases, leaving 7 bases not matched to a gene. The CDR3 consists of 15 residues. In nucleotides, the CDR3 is TGTGCCAGCAGCCGAAGGGACAGGGTAACAGATACGCAGTATTTT. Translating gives CASSRRDRVTDTQYF.

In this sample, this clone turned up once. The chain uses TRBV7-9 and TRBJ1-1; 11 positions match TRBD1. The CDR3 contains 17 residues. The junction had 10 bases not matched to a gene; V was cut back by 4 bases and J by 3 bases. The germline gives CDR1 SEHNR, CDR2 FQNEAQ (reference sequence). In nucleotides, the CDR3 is TGTGCCAGCAGCTCAGGAGGGACAGGGGGAACGGACACTGAAGCTTTCTTT. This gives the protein CASSSGGTGGTDTEAFF.

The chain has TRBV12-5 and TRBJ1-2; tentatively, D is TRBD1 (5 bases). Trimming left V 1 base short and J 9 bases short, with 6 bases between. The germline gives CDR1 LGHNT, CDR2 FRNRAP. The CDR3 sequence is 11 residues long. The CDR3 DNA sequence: TGTGCTAGTGGTTTGGGGGGCAGCTACACCTTC. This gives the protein CASGLGGSYTF.

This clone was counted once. DNA for the CDR3: TGCAGTGCCAGGGGGGATGGCTACACCTTC. Translated: CSARGDGYTF. This chain joins TRBV20-1 and TRBJ1-2; 7 bases align to TRBD1. CDR1 and CDR2 from the germline V gene are DFQATT and SNEGSKA (reference sequence). CDR3 length: 10 residues. Germline trimming cut 6 bases from V and 6 bases from J; bases unmatched to any gene: 1.

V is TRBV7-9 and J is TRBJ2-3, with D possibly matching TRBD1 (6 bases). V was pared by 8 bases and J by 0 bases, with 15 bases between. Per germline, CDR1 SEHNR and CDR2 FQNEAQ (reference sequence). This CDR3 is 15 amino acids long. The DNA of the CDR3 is TGTGCCAGCCTCGATCCGGGACAAAGCACAGATACGCAGTATTTT. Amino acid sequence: CASLDPGQSTDTQYF. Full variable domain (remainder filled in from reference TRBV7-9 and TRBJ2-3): DTGVSQNPRHKITKRGQNVTFRCDPISEHNRLYWYRQTLGQGPEFLTYFQNEAQLEKSRLLSDRFSAERPKGSFSTLEIQRTEQGDSAMYLCASLDPGQSTDTQYFGPGTRLTVL.

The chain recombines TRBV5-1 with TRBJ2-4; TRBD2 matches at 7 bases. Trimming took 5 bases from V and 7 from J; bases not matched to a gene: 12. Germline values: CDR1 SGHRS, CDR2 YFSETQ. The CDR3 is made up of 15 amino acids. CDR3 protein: CASRPIAGDGNIQYF. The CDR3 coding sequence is TGCGCCAGCAGACCTATAGCGGGTGATGGGAACATTCAGTACTTC.

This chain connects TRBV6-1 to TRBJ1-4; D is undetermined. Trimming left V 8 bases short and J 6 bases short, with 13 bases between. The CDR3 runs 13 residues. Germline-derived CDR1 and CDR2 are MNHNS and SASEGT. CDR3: CASGPRRHEKLFF. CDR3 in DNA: TGTGCCAGCGGGCCCCGAAGGCATGAAAAACTGTTTTTT.